What follows are 20 T cell receptor beta chains derived from one specimen sequenced in a study of T cell changes during pregnancy in multiple sclerosis. TCRdb's copy holds only in-frame clones and misses some; the assay was immunoSEQ multiplex PCR. The sample has 38,000 or so clones; around 90% are singletons. This sample comprised CD8+ T cells from peripheral blood mononuclear cells, obtained before pregnancy. The receptors stem from a female donor with multiple sclerosis, enrolled in a pregnancy study.

The CDR3 region is CASKQGFIDEQYF. The CDR3, as DNA: TGTGCCAGCAAGCAGGGTTTTATCGACGAGCAGTACTTC. This rearrangement joins TRBV7-2 to TRBJ2-7; D perhaps matches TRBD1 (5 bases). V was pared by 7 bases and J by 5 bases, with 15 bases between. Germline V gene sequence: CDR1 SGHTA, CDR2 FQGNSA. CDR3 length equals 13 residues.

Of note for this clone: Other DNA sequences from this sample encode an identical CDR3 as well. The rearrangement links TRBV28 to TRBJ1-1; D is undetermined. This CDR3 has 15 residues. Trimming left V 3 bases short and J 0 bases short, with 11 bases between. In germline, CDR1 is MDHEN, CDR2 SYDVKM. Here the CDR3 reads CASSLGAVMNTEAFF. In nucleotides, the CDR3 is TGTGCCAGCAGTTTGGGAGCGGTGATGAACACTGAAGCTTTCTTT.

The rearrangement uses TRBV9 and TRBJ2-2; D might be TRBD1 (6 bases). Trimming left V 3 bases short and J 4 bases short, with 13 bases between. Germline CDR1 SGDLS, CDR2 YYNGEE. This CDR3 has 15 residues. CDR3 sequence reads: CASSAQGYSTGELFF. In DNA, the CDR3 is TGTGCCAGCAGCGCGCAGGGGTATAGCACCGGGGAGCTGTTTTTT.

V usage is TRBV9 and J usage is TRBJ1-2; D perhaps matches TRBD1 (5 bases). The CDR3 extends over 15 amino acids. Germline CDR1 and CDR2: SGDLS and YYNGEE. Trimming shortened V by 2 bases and J by 0 bases, and 11 bases separated the two germline ends. CDR3 nucleotide sequence: TGTGCCAGCAGCGTTACCGACAGTTCTAACTATGGCTACACCTTC. Protein sequence: CASSVTDSSNYGYTF.

This clone has only one observation. J is TRBJ2-3 and V is TRBV4-1; tentatively, D is TRBD1 (5 bases). Per the germline V gene, CDR1 is MGHRA and CDR2 is YSYEKL. V lost 3 bases, J lost 2 bases, and 6 bases lay in between. This CDR3 is built from 13 residues. CDR3 sequence reads: CASSQGLTDTQYF. The CDR3 nucleotides read TGCGCCAGCAGCCAGGGGCTCACAGATACGCAGTATTTT.

V gene TRBV19 combines with J gene TRBJ2-5; 11 positions match TRBD2. V gave up 1 base and J gave up 5 bases; unmatched junction bases: 18. From germline, CDR1 is LNHDA and CDR2 SQIVND (reference sequence). The CDR3 is 20 residues long. The CDR3: CASSIGPQTSGIGIGETQYF. The CDR3 DNA reads TGTGCCAGTAGTATAGGCCCCCAGACTAGCGGGATCGGGATTGGGGAGACCCAGTACTTC.

CDR3 protein: CASSRDRILGEQFF. CDR3 in DNA: TGTGCCAGCAGCCGGGACAGGATCTTAGGTGAGCAGTTCTTC. This sequence joins TRBV5-4 and TRBJ2-1; TRBD1 matches at 8 bases. V lost 4 bases to trimming and J lost 9 bases; unmatched junction nucleotides: 9. This CDR3 comprises 14 residues. CDR1 is SGHNT, CDR2 YYREEE, per germline (reference sequence).

The rearrangement links TRBV28 to TRBJ2-7, with D perhaps TRBD1 (7 bases). There are 15 residues in the CDR3. Germline assignment: CDR1 MDHEN and CDR2 SYDVKM. Trimming stripped 2 bases from V and 4 bases from J, with 15 bases between. CDR3 sequence: CASSLPEGARYEQYF. The CDR3 region has the DNA TGTGCCAGCAGTTTACCGGAGGGGGCGCGGTACGAGCAGTACTTC.

The V and J genes are TRBV6-5 and TRBJ2-4, with 12 bases identical to TRBD2. The CDR3 runs to 15 residues. Germline loops: CDR1 MNHEY, CDR2 SVGAGI. J was trimmed by 7 bases and V by 6 bases; bases with no gene match: 7. The CDR3 DNA is TGTGCCAGCAGCAGACTAGCGGGAGCGGGGAACATTCAGTACTTC. It translates to CASSRLAGAGNIQYF.

The chain is built from TRBV7-9 and TRBJ2-7, with D possibly being TRBD1 (6 bases). Trimming took 5 bases from V and 5 from J, leaving 19 bases between them. Germline CDR1 reads SEHNR; CDR2 reads FQNEAQ (reference sequence). CDR3 size: 15 residues. The chain's CDR3 is CASSGRAGARHEQYF. CDR3 DNA sequence: TGTGCCAGCAGCGGACGGGCAGGGGCGAGGCACGAGCAGTACTTC. The full variable domain, in which reference TRBV7-9 and TRBJ2-7 provide the parts outside the CDR3, is DTGVSQNPRHKITKRGQNVTFRCDPISEHNRLYWYRQTLGQGPEFLTYFQNEAQLEKSRLLSDRFSAERPKGSFSTLEIQRTEQGDSAMYLCASSGRAGARHEQYFGPGTRLTVT.

The CDR3 bases are TGTGCCATCAGTGAGTCGGGGGGGCTATCAATTCAGCCCCAGCATTTT. Amino acid sequence: CAISESGGLSIQPQHF. The chain is built from TRBV10-3 and TRBJ1-5; perhaps TRBD1 as D (6 bases). Per the germline V gene, CDR1 is ENHRY and CDR2 is SYGVKD. Between the trimmed V and J ends, which lost 0 bases and 6 bases, there was a span of 15 bases. The CDR3 is 16 amino acids.

The rearrangement uses TRBV9 and TRBJ2-1; 13 bases are shared with TRBD2. Per the germline V gene, CDR1 is SGDLS and CDR2 is YYNGEE. CDR3 length equals 16 residues. The J segment lost 8 bases and the V segment lost 5 bases, leaving 10 bases of the junction unmatched. CDR3: CASSRGGLAGWDEQFF. The CDR3 nucleotides read TGTGCCAGCAGTCGAGGGGGACTAGCGGGGTGGGATGAGCAGTTCTTC.

The V and J genes are TRBV19 and TRBJ1-3; 7 nucleotides agree with TRBD1. CDR1 and CDR2 from the germline V gene are LNHDA and SQIVND (reference sequence). This CDR3 is 17 amino acids long. J lost 0 bases, V lost 6 bases, and 11 bases had no gene match. CDR3 sequence: CASRDRSTLSSGNTIYF. The CDR3 DNA reads TGTGCCAGTAGGGACAGGTCAACGTTGAGCTCTGGAAACACCATATATTTT.

CDR3 DNA: TGTGCCACTCAGGCCACGGGCTACGGGGTCACTGAAGCTTTCTTT. This gives the protein CATQATGYGVTEAFF. The rearrangement joins TRBV19 to TRBJ1-1; D is unclear. CDR1 LNHDA and CDR2 SQIVND come from the germline V gene (reference sequence). Trimming pared 10 bases from V and 4 bases from J, leaving 22 bases between. The CDR3 spans 15 residues.

This sequence joins TRBV5-1 and TRBJ2-1, with TRBD2 matching over 11 bases. The CDR3 sequence is 21 residues long. Per the germline V gene, CDR1 is SGHRS and CDR2 is YFSETQ. V shed 4 bases, J shed 1 base, and the junction held 19 bases outside the gene matches. The CDR3 DNA reads TGCGCCAGCAGCCGGGGCTTTCTAGCGGGAGGAGGGTATAGGTCCTACAATGAGCAGTTCTTC. Its protein product is CASSRGFLAGGGYRSYNEQFF.

The V and J genes are TRBV6-6 and TRBJ2-2; TRBD1 is a possible D gene (6 bases). The CDR3 has 14 residues. V was trimmed by 6 bases and J by 3 bases, leaving 11 bases between them. Germline CDR1 and CDR2: MNHNY and SVGAGI (reference sequence). Here the CDR3 DNA reads TGTGCCAGCAGAAGTGGGGGCGACACCGGGGAGCTGTTTTTT. Its protein is CASRSGGDTGELFF.

This CDR3 reads CAIREGRQETQYF. For the CDR3, the DNA is TGTGCCATCCGGGAGGGAAGGCAAGAGACCCAGTACTTC. The V call is TRBV10-3, the J call TRBJ2-5, with TRBD2 identical over 8 bases. With V trimmed by 8 bases and J by 2 bases, 4 bases remained unmatched. This CDR3 spans 13 amino acids. Germline CDR1 and CDR2: ENHRY and SYGVKD.

The chain employs TRBV5-6 and TRBJ2-7; TRBD1 might be the D (6 bases). Looked up from germline, CDR1 is SGHDT and CDR2 is YYEEEE. Trimming stripped 8 bases from V and 3 bases from J, with 15 bases between. The CDR3 runs to 13 residues. CDR3 nucleotides: TGTGCCAGTCAGAGTACAGGGCACTACGAGCAGTACTTC. Its protein is CASQSTGHYEQYF.

This clone was picked up one time. J is TRBJ2-7 and V is TRBV5-6; 10 bases are shared with TRBD1. Germline CDR1 reads SGHDT; CDR2 reads YYEEEE. The trim removed 7 bases at V and 1 base at J, leaving 2 bases unmatched. This CDR3 has 13 residues. The CDR3 region is CASRGQGSYEQYF. CDR3 DNA: TGTGCCAGCCGGGGACAGGGGTCCTACGAGCAGTACTTC.

J is TRBJ2-7 and V is TRBV11-2; 9 nucleotides line up with TRBD1. Trimming took 4 bases from V and 3 from J; bases not matched to a gene: 7. This CDR3 spans 15 amino acids. The germline gives CDR1 SGHAT, CDR2 FQNNGV. The CDR3 DNA follows: TGTGCCAGCAGCTCACCGGGACAGGGAGTCTACGAGCAGTACTTC. Translation gives CASSSPGQGVYEQYF.